The clone carrying this T cell receptor (beta chain) was seen a few times. Its antigen is not identified. The sample comes from a study of T cell responses to AZD1222 COVID-19 vaccine. Study-wide results and caveats: A reported finding is that nearly half of spike-specific TCRs target unmutated variant regions. All repertoire sampling was performed exclusively after the peak T cell response.

Germline CDR1 reads MGHDK; CDR2 reads SYGVNS. V lost 1 base to trimming and J lost 4 bases, with 11 bases between them. This CDR3 region has 15 residues. Some clones are missing from TCRdb's copy, which holds only in-frame ones; the method was immunoSEQ multiplex PCR. The table records 100,000 to 150,000 clones, 88% of them present only once. This specimen consisted of peripheral blood, obtained on day 0 of MenACWY control vaccination. The chain joins TRBV25-1 to TRBJ1-5; D is perhaps TRBD1 (6 bases). The source is an adult in good health. CDR3 residues: CASSESTGLNQPQHF. In DNA, the CDR3 is TGTGCCAGCAGTGAATCGACAGGATTAAATCAGCCCCAGCATTTT.